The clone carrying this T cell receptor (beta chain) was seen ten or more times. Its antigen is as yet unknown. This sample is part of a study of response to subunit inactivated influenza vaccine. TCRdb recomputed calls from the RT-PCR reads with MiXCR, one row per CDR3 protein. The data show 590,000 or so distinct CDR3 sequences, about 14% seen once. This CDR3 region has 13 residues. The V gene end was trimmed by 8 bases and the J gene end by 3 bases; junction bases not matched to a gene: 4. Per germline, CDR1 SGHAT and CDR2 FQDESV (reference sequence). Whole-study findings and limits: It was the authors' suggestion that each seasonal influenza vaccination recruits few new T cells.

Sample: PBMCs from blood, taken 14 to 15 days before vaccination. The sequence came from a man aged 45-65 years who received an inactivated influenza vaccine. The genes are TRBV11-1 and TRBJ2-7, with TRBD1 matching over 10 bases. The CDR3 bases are TGTGCCAGCTCCGGACAGGGGGTCTACGAGCAGTACTTC. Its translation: CASSGQGVYEQYF.